These 23 T cell receptor beta chains originate from one sample sequenced in a study of blood T cell repertoires in COVID-19. TCRdb's table, derived via immunoSEQ multiplex PCR, lists solely in-frame clones and lacks some. The data hold about 45,000 clones, with approximately 87% observed a single time. Material: peripheral blood. The receptor source for this set is a human donor in a cohort sampled during active COVID-19.

The CDR3 nucleotides read TGCGCCAGCAGCTTGGGCCAGGGCAGGGAGCCCCAGCATTTT. It codes for CASSLGQGREPQHF. The chain couples TRBV5-1 to TRBJ1-5; a weak D match, TRBD1 (5 bases). Trimming shortened V by 0 bases and J by 8 bases, and 12 bases separated the two germline ends. Per the germline V gene, CDR1 is SGHRS and CDR2 is YFSETQ. The CDR3 is made up of 14 amino acids. The variable domain in full, with the rest retrieved from reference TRBV5-1 and TRBJ1-5, is KAGVTQTPRYLIKTRGQQVTLSCSPISGHRSVSWYQQTPGQGLQFLFEYFSETQRNKGNFPGRFSGRQFSNSRSEMNVSTLELGDSALYLCASSLGQGREPQHFGDGTRLSIL.

This clone was seen just once. V is TRBV5-6 and J is TRBJ2-7, with D possibly being TRBD2 (6 bases). With 4 bases removed from V and 3 bases from J, the gap between germline ends came to 17 bases. The CDR3 is made up of 15 amino acids. CDR1 and CDR2 (germline): SGHDT, YYEEEE. CDR3 nucleotides: TGTGCCAGCAGCCCATCGGGACTCGGGAGCTACGAGCAGTACTTC. Translating it yields CASSPSGLGSYEQYF.

This chain connects TRBV5-1 to TRBJ2-6; TRBD1 might be the D (5 bases). Germline V gives CDR1 SGHRS, CDR2 YFSETQ. V lost 0 bases, J lost 2 bases, and 9 bases lay in between. The CDR3 extends over 16 amino acids. Here the CDR3 DNA reads TGCGCCAGCAGCTTGGGTCAGGGTCCTGGGGCCAACGTCCTGACTTTC. Protein: CASSLGQGPGANVLTF.

The chain carries TRBV5-1 and TRBJ2-7; tentative D call: TRBD1 (5 bases). Per the germline V gene, CDR1 is SGHRS and CDR2 is YFSETQ. The CDR3 contains 13 residues. Trimming shortened V by 5 bases and J by 5 bases, and 14 bases separated the two germline ends. The CDR3 DNA reads as TGCGCCAGCAGTATCCAGGGCGGCGACGAGCAGTACTTC. The encoded protein is CASSIQGGDEQYF.

V and J are TRBV6-5 and TRBJ2-7, with 8 bases identical to TRBD1. Germline assignment: CDR1 MNHEY and CDR2 SVGAGI. The junction had 9 bases not matched to a gene; V was cut back by 6 bases and J by 2 bases. The CDR3 extends over 15 amino acids. Here the CDR3 DNA reads TGTGCCAGCAGCCCCACCCAACAGGGGGCCTACGAGCAGTACTTC. Protein: CASSPTQQGAYEQYF.

The chain joins TRBV6-2 or TRBV6-3 to TRBJ2-7; 7 bases align to TRBD2. This CDR3 has 13 amino acids. Germline V lookup: CDR1 MNHEY, CDR2 SVGEGT. After removal of 0 bases from V and 9 bases from J, the junction contained 5 bases not matched to a gene. The CDR3 DNA reads as TGTGCCAGCAGTTACTCGAAAACGGGAGGGCAGTACTTC. It encodes CASSYSKTGGQYF.

J is TRBJ1-1 and V is TRBV25-1; D is unclear. The CDR3 contains 13 residues. Trimming stripped 7 bases from V and 0 bases from J, with 9 bases between. Germline V gene sequence: CDR1 MGHDK, CDR2 SYGVNS. CDR3 in DNA: TGTGCCAGCATCTCCGAGATGAACACTGAAGCTTTCTTT. Its protein product is CASISEMNTEAFF. Drawing the rest from reference TRBV25-1 and TRBJ1-1, the complete variable domain is EADIYQTPRYLVIGTGKKITLECSQTMGHDKMYWYQQDPGMELHLIHYSYGVNSTEKGDLSSESTVSRIRTEHFPLTLESARPSHTSQYLCASISEMNTEAFFGQGTRLTVV.

This sequence joins TRBV4-3 and TRBJ1-1; D gene unclear. V was trimmed by 4 bases and J by 5 bases, leaving 17 bases between them. This CDR3 contains 15 residues. Germline V CDR1 and CDR2: LGHNA, YSLEER. The CDR3 sequence: CASSPSEAEWTEAFF. The CDR3 nucleotides are TGCGCCAGCAGCCCCAGTGAGGCGGAGTGGACTGAAGCTTTCTTT.

The V and J genes are TRBV11-3 and TRBJ2-3; the match to TRBD1 covers 10 bases. The CDR3 length is 15 residues. The V gene's germline CDR1 is SGHNT and CDR2 YENEEA. Trimming took 4 bases from V and 4 from J; bases not matched to a gene: 5. CDR3 DNA sequence: TGTGCCAGCAGCTCCGGGACAGGGGTTGCAGATACGCAGTATTTT. Encoded protein: CASSSGTGVADTQYF.

The sample holds one count of this clone. The DNA of the CDR3 is TGTGCCAGCACGCAAAGAACGGCGGGGCCCCACTACAATGAGCAGTTCTTC. It encodes CASTQRTAGPHYNEQFF. The chain joins TRBV21-1 to TRBJ2-1; the D call of TRBD2 is as the table states it, not checked on the DNA. TRBV21-1 is given as a pseudogene. This CDR3 has 17 amino acids.

The chain carries TRBV3-1 (or the pseudogene TRBV3-2) and TRBJ1-6; perhaps TRBD1 as D (6 bases). Trimming pared 3 bases from V and 3 bases from J, leaving 9 bases between. Germline V lookup: CDR1 LGHDT, CDR2 YNNKEL (reference sequence). The CDR3 consists of 15 residues. The CDR3 DNA sequence: TGTGCCAGCAGCCAGGGGGCTATCTATAATTCACCCCTCCACTTT. Amino acid sequence: CASSQGAIYNSPLHF.

The J gene is TRBJ1-2, the V gene TRBV15; D might be TRBD1 (6 bases). V lost 5 bases and J 7 bases, leaving 17 bases between the germline ends. Germline-derived CDR1 and CDR2 are LNHNV and YYDKDF (reference sequence). This CDR3 has 14 amino acids. This CDR3 reads CATSDPSDSLGYTF. CDR3 bases: TGTGCCACCAGCGATCCTTCGGACAGTCTTGGCTACACCTTC.

The V and J genes are TRBV18 and TRBJ2-7; TRBD2 matches at 10 bases. CDR3 length equals 16 residues. CDR1 KGHSH and CDR2 LQKENI come from the germline V gene. With V trimmed by 1 base and J by 2 bases, 5 bases remained unmatched. DNA for the CDR3: TGTGCCAGCTCACCACGCCTAGCGGGGGACGCCTACGAGCAGTACTTC. Encoded protein: CASSPRLAGDAYEQYF.

The V call is TRBV10-3, the J call TRBJ1-2; 10 bases fit TRBD1. This CDR3 comprises 15 residues. Germline-derived CDR1 and CDR2 are ENHRY and SYGVKD. With 2 bases clipped from V and 3 bases from J, the junction kept 3 bases outside the gene matches. The CDR3, as DNA: TGTGCCATCAGTGAGGGACAGGGGGACGACTATGGCTACACCTTC. This encodes CAISEGQGDDYGYTF.

The chain joins TRBV5-1 to TRBJ2-3; maybe TRBD2 (5 bases). The CDR3 consists of 14 residues. Germline V gives CDR1 SGHRS, CDR2 YFSETQ. Trimming pared 7 bases from V and 3 bases from J, leaving 15 bases between. Here the CDR3 reads CASYERAATDTQYF. In DNA form, the CDR3 reads TGCGCCAGCTACGAGAGGGCGGCGACAGATACGCAGTATTTT.

The chain uses TRBV3-1 (or the pseudogene TRBV3-2) and TRBJ1-5; D possibly corresponds to TRBD1 (6 bases). V dropped 5 bases and J dropped 6 bases, with 14 bases sitting between them. The CDR3 spans 14 residues. From germline, CDR1 is LGHDT and CDR2 YNNKEL (reference sequence). CDR3 protein: CASSSGRGAQPQHF. For the CDR3, the DNA is TGTGCCAGCAGCTCGGGCAGGGGCGCTCAGCCCCAGCATTTT.

The chain recombines TRBV29-1 with TRBJ2-7; 10 bases align to TRBD1. This CDR3 contains 13 residues. J was trimmed by 3 bases and V by 6 bases; bases with no gene match: 5. Germline V lookup: CDR1 SQVTM, CDR2 ANQGSEA. The CDR3 is CSVSWDRGYEQYF. The CDR3 nucleotides read TGCAGCGTGTCATGGGACAGGGGCTACGAGCAGTACTTC.

The chain employs TRBV3-1 (or the pseudogene TRBV3-2) and TRBJ2-2, with TRBD1 matching 9 bases. V gave up 4 bases and J gave up 4 bases; unmatched junction bases: 4. The CDR3 loop spans 15 amino acids. Germline V gives CDR1 LGHDT, CDR2 YNNKEL (reference sequence). The CDR3 sequence is CASSRQGGSTGELFF. The CDR3 DNA reads TGTGCCAGCAGCCGACAGGGGGGGAGCACCGGGGAGCTGTTTTTT.

V and J are TRBV4-2 and TRBJ2-7; 7 bases map to TRBD1. V was pared by 3 bases and J by 3 bases, with 8 bases of the junction left unmatched. The V gene's germline CDR1 is LGHNA and CDR2 YNFKEQ. The CDR3 spans 15 residues. The CDR3 region is CASSQQTGTIYEQYF. The CDR3 bases are TGTGCCAGCAGCCAGCAGACAGGGACCATCTACGAGCAGTACTTC.

This chain connects TRBV29-1 to TRBJ1-1, with D maybe TRBD1 (6 bases). CDR1 SQVTM and CDR2 ANQGSEA come from the germline V gene. This CDR3 has 14 amino acids. The ends were cut back, 7 bases at V and 0 bases at J, with 15 bases in the middle. Here the CDR3 DNA reads TGCAGCGCCGGACAGCTAAACATGAACACTGAAGCTTTCTTT. It translates to CSAGQLNMNTEAFF.

The chain combines TRBV14 with TRBJ1-1; D not certain. The CDR3 runs to 16 residues. Germline values: CDR1 SGHDN, CDR2 FVKESK. V lost 4 bases and J lost 1, with 16 bases in between. Written as DNA, the CDR3 is TGTGCCAGCAGCCCATTCGGGGATAGACCGAACACTGAAGCTTTCTTT. Its protein product is CASSPFGDRPNTEAFF.

This clone was observed once. The gene calls are TRBV4-2 and TRBJ2-7; perhaps TRBD1 as D (7 bases). CDR3 length: 16 residues. Trimming took 2 bases from V and 5 from J, leaving 19 bases between them. Germline CDR1 LGHNA, CDR2 YNFKEQ. CDR3 in amino acids: CASSQSGVTGLNEQYF. DNA for the CDR3: TGTGCCAGCAGCCAATCGGGGGTGACAGGGTTAAACGAGCAGTACTTC.

This chain links TRBV6-5 with TRBJ2-5; D possibly corresponds to TRBD1 (6 bases). Germline loops: CDR1 MNHEY, CDR2 SVGAGI. The CDR3 sequence is 14 residues long. V lost 4 bases and J 5 bases, leaving 14 bases between the germline ends. CDR3 nucleotides: TGTGCCAGCAGTTTTACACAGGGACGGGAGACCCAGTACTTC. This gives the protein CASSFTQGRETQYF.